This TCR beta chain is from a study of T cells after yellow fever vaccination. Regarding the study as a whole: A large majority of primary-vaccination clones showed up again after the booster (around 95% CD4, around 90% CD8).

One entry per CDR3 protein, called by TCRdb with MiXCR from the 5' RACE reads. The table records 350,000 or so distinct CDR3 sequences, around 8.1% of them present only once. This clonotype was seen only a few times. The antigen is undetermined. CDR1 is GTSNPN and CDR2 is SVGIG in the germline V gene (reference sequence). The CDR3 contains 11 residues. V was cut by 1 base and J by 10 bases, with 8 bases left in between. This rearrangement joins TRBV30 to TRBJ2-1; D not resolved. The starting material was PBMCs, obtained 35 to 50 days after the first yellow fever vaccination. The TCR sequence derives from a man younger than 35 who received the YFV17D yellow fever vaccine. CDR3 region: CAWSGRSEQFF. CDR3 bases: TGTGCCTGGAGTGGAAGGTCCGAGCAGTTCTTC.